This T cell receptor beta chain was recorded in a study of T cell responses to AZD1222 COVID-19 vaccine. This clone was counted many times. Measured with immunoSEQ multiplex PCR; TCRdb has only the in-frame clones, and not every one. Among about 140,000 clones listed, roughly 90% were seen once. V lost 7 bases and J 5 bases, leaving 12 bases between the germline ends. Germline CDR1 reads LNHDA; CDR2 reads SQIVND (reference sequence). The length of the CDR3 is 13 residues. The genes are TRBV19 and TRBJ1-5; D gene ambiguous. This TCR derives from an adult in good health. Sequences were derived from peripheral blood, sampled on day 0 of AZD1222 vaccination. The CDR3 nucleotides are TGTGCCAGTAAGGTCCCCGGGGATCAGCCCCAGCATTTT. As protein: CASKVPGDQPQHF.